This T cell receptor (beta chain) originates from a study of T cells after yellow fever vaccination. Looking at the study overall: SMART-Seq v4 Ultra Low Input prepared libraries from low-cell fractions.

General study findings and limits: Most primary-vaccination clones reappeared after the booster (approximately 97% CD4, 75% to 90% CD8). Weaker, the secondary response had a peak occurring faster, on day 5 versus 15.

As regards this clonotype: The antigen is unknown.

V was pared by 5 bases and J by 6 bases, with 10 bases between. CDR1 and CDR2 (germline): LNHDA, SQIVND (reference sequence). CDR3 length: 13 residues. Researchers made TCR cDNA using 5'RACE template switching, and this step added a universal primer site and UMIs. TCRdb reprocessed the 5' RACE reads via MiXCR and lists one record per CDR3 protein. Among hundreds of thousands of distinct CDR3 sequences listed, roughly an eighth were seen once. The chain employs TRBV19 and TRBJ2-2; D possibly corresponds to TRBD2 (6 bases). Source: PBMCs, taken on the day of the yellow fever booster vaccination. The sequence was collected from a man between 25 and 39 years old who received the YFV17D yellow fever vaccine. CDR3 bases: TGTGCCAGTAGTCCAGGGAGGTCCGGGGAGCTGTTTTTT. Translating it yields CASSPGRSGELFF.